Each of the 25 T cell receptor beta chains below was sequenced from the same sample in a study of T cell changes during pregnancy in multiple sclerosis. Clones were sequenced by immunoSEQ multiplex PCR, and TCRdb holds only the in-frame ones, with some missing. The profile shows fewer than 60,000 clones, roughly 91% of them singletons. The sequencing here drew on peripheral blood, taken in the second trimester of pregnancy. The receptors derive from a female donor with multiple sclerosis, enrolled in a pregnancy study.

The chain employs TRBV20-1 and TRBJ2-7; D gene uncertain. V dropped 4 bases and J dropped 6 bases, with 10 bases sitting between them. This CDR3 is 11 amino acids long. Germline-derived CDR1 and CDR2 are DFQATT and SNEGSKA (reference sequence). The CDR3 reads CSATNRAEQYF. The CDR3 coding sequence is TGCAGTGCTACTAACAGAGCCGAGCAGTACTTC.

J is TRBJ2-3 and V is TRBV28, with D possibly being TRBD1 (5 bases). The germline V gene has CDR1 MDHEN and CDR2 SYDVKM. The CDR3 runs 15 residues. The V and J ends lost 8 bases and 4 bases respectively, with 19 bases between them. CDR3 protein: CASSLGRGMADTQYF. CDR3 sequence (DNA): TGTGCCAGCTCCCTTGGAAGGGGCATGGCAGATACGCAGTATTTT.

V gene TRBV19 combines with J gene TRBJ2-1, with TRBD1 matching 7 bases. CDR1 is LNHDA, CDR2 SQIVND, per germline (reference sequence). Trimming removed 5 bases from V and 15 bases from J; junction bases left unmatched: 10. This CDR3 region has 12 residues. The chain's CDR3 is CASSSPGTEWFF. In DNA form, the CDR3 reads TGTGCCAGTAGTTCCCCCGGGACAGAATGGTTCTTC.

This chain links TRBV28 with TRBJ2-3, with D possibly TRBD2 on 6 matching bases. Germline-derived CDR1 and CDR2 are MDHEN and SYDVKM. This CDR3 region has 17 residues. Deletions cut 1 base from V and 0 bases from J, with 14 bases between. The CDR3 is CASSLFAASESTDTQYF. The CDR3 DNA reads TGTGCCAGCAGTTTATTCGCGGCTAGCGAGAGCACAGATACGCAGTATTTT. The full variable domain, rest sourced from reference TRBV28 and TRBJ2-3, is DVKVTQSSRYLVKRTGEKVFLECVQDMDHENMFWYRQDPGLGLRLIYFSYDVKMKEKGDIPEGYSVSREKKERFSLILESASTNQTSMYLCASSLFAASESTDTQYFGPGTRLTVL.

The chain is built from TRBV28 and TRBJ1-2; 7 nucleotides align to TRBD1. CDR1 is MDHEN and CDR2 is SYDVKM in the germline V gene. The CDR3 covers 14 residues. V shed 6 bases and J 4 bases; nucleotides not matched to a gene: 8. As DNA, the CDR3 is TGTGCCAGCAGGTCGACAGGGTTGGGCTATGGCTACACCTTC. Residues: CASRSTGLGYGYTF.

The chain is built from TRBV15 and TRBJ1-4; TRBD1 matches 7 bases. V dropped 2 bases and J dropped 14; count of bases not matched to a gene: 8. From germline, CDR1 is LNHNV and CDR2 YYDKDF (reference sequence). The CDR3 is 13 amino acids. CDR3 sequence: CATSRLNRGRLFF. CDR3 coding DNA: TGTGCCACCAGCAGACTGAACAGGGGTAGGCTGTTTTTT.

V usage is TRBV4-1 and J usage is TRBJ1-2; D not certain. This CDR3 is built from 14 residues. V lost 1 base to trimming and J lost 7 bases, with 13 bases between them. Germline values: CDR1 MGHRA, CDR2 YSYEKL. CDR3 in DNA: TGCGCCAGCAGCCAAGTGACTAGCCGGCGTGGCTACACCTTC. Translated: CASSQVTSRRGYTF.

The genes are TRBV7-2 and TRBJ1-3, with 8 positions matching TRBD1. The CDR3 is made up of 15 amino acids. The junction had 7 bases not matched to a gene; V was cut back by 5 bases and J by 4 bases. Germline V CDR1 and CDR2: SGHTA, FQGNSA. CDR3 loop: CASSQARGRGNTIYF. CDR3 nucleotide sequence: TGTGCCAGCAGCCAAGCCAGGGGGCGAGGAAACACCATATATTTT.

This sequence joins TRBV27 and TRBJ2-3; D possibly corresponds to TRBD2 (5 bases). Per the germline V gene, CDR1 is MNHEY and CDR2 is SMNVEV (reference sequence). The CDR3 extends over 12 amino acids. V shed 2 bases and J shed 8 bases, with 8 bases lying between them. The CDR3 spells CASSLAEGTQYF. The CDR3 nucleotides read TGTGCCAGCAGTTTAGCAGAGGGTACGCAGTATTTT.

The V call is TRBV30, the J call TRBJ2-7; weak D call: TRBD2 (6 bases). The CDR3 is 14 amino acids. From germline, CDR1 is GTSNPN and CDR2 SVGIG (reference sequence). Trimming removed 0 bases at V and 2 bases at J, with 11 bases between. Written as DNA, the CDR3 is TGTGCCTGGAGTGTGGGAGCGGGTGCCTACGAGCAGTACTTC. This encodes CAWSVGAGAYEQYF.

The chain recombines TRBV28 with TRBJ2-7; maybe TRBD1 (5 bases). The CDR3 length is 11 residues. V lost 6 bases, J lost 7 bases, and 10 bases lay in between. Germline CDR1 is MDHEN and CDR2 is SYDVKM. The CDR3 is CASRKGREQYF. The CDR3 nucleotides read TGTGCCAGCAGGAAGGGGCGGGAGCAGTACTTC.

The chain is built from TRBV2 and TRBJ2-3, with 7 positions matching TRBD1. There are 15 residues in the CDR3. The V gene end was trimmed by 6 bases and the J gene end by 4 bases; junction bases not matched to a gene: 10. From germline, CDR1 is SNHLY and CDR2 FYNNEI. Here the CDR3 DNA reads TGTGCCAGCAGGTGGGAAGGGGGCGTACCAGATACGCAGTATTTT. Translated, it gives CASRWEGGVPDTQYF.

The chain is built from TRBV5-1 and TRBJ2-1; 11 nucleotides agree with TRBD1. The CDR3 is made up of 17 amino acids. The trim removed 2 bases at V and 7 bases at J, leaving 11 bases unmatched. Germline V lookup: CDR1 SGHRS, CDR2 YFSETQ. The CDR3 nucleotides are TGCGCCAGCAGCTTACGACTGGGACAGGGGGTCGGGAATGAGCAGTTCTTC. Residues: CASSLRLGQGVGNEQFF. Complete variable domain (other parts from reference TRBV5-1 and TRBJ2-1): KAGVTQTPRYLIKTRGQQVTLSCSPISGHRSVSWYQQTPGQGLQFLFEYFSETQRNKGNFPGRFSGRQFSNSRSEMNVSTLELGDSALYLCASSLRLGQGVGNEQFFGPGTRLTVL.

In its sample, this clone was seen once. The chain carries TRBV9 and TRBJ1-2, with 9 nucleotides matching TRBD1. Trimming removed 4 bases from V and 8 bases from J; junction bases left unmatched: 6. There are 13 residues in the CDR3. Germline CDR1 SGDLS, CDR2 YYNGEE. The CDR3 coding sequence is TGTGCCAGCAGCACCCGGACAGGGGACGGCTACACCTTC. It encodes CASSTRTGDGYTF.

This sequence joins TRBV7-2 and TRBJ1-2, with 7 bases identical to TRBD1. The trim removed 4 bases at V and 4 bases at J, leaving 9 bases unmatched. The CDR3 runs 15 residues. The V gene's germline CDR1 is SGHTA and CDR2 FQGNSA. The CDR3 DNA reads TGTGCCAGCAGCTCTCGAGGGGGCGATAGCTATGGCTACACCTTC. Amino acids: CASSSRGGDSYGYTF.

This clone appeared a few times. The rearrangement joins TRBV2 to TRBJ2-5; perhaps TRBD2 as D (5 bases). The V end lost 4 bases, the J end lost 5 bases, and 11 bases lay between the germline ends. Germline-derived CDR1 and CDR2 are SNHLY and FYNNEI. The CDR3 covers 13 residues. The CDR3 DNA sequence: TGTGCCAGCAGTGGTGGACTGTCGGAGACCCAGTACTTC. Its protein product is CASSGGLSETQYF.

The chain employs TRBV20-1 and TRBJ1-3, with D unclear. There are 11 residues in the CDR3. In germline, CDR1 is DFQATT, CDR2 SNEGSKA (reference sequence). Trimming stripped 3 bases from V and 6 bases from J, with 6 bases between. The CDR3 bases are TGCAGTGCTAGGTCCATAAACACCATATATTTT. This encodes CSARSINTIYF.

The chain is built from TRBV5-6 and TRBJ1-3, with D unclear. Germline CDR1 reads SGHDT; CDR2 reads YYEEEE. Trimming took off 0 bases at V and 2 bases at J, with 6 bases between the two ends. This CDR3 is built from 14 residues. The CDR3 DNA sequence: TGTGCCAGCAGCTTGGGTGCAGCTGGAAACACCATATATTTT. This gives the protein CASSLGAAGNTIYF. The full variable domain, in which reference TRBV5-6 and TRBJ1-3 provide the parts outside the CDR3, is DAGVTQSPTHLIKTRGQQVTLRCSPKSGHDTVSWYQQALGQGPQFIFQYYEEEERQRGNFPDRFSGHQFPNYSSELNVNALLLGDSALYLCASSLGAAGNTIYFGEGSWLTVV.

The CDR3 nucleotides read TGTGCCAGCAGCTTTACATCAGTCTACGAGCAGTACTTC. It is translated as CASSFTSVYEQYF. The chain joins TRBV11-2 to TRBJ2-7; D call uncertain. V was trimmed by 3 bases and J by 3 bases, leaving 9 bases between them. Germline loops: CDR1 SGHAT, CDR2 FQNNGV. This CDR3 spans 13 amino acids. Drawing the rest from reference TRBV11-2 and TRBJ2-7, the complete variable domain is EAGVAQSPRYKIIEKRQSVAFWCNPISGHATLYWYQQILGQGPKLLIQFQNNGVVDDSQLPKDRFSAERLKGVDSTLKIQPAKLEDSAVYLCASSFTSVYEQYFGPGTRLTVT.

The V gene is TRBV5-1, the J gene TRBJ2-1; 10 positions match TRBD2. Per germline, CDR1 SGHRS and CDR2 YFSETQ. J lost 6 bases, V lost 5 bases, and 2 bases had no gene match. This CDR3 region has 13 residues. The CDR3 sequence: CASRSGGANEQFF. DNA of the CDR3: TGCGCCAGCAGAAGCGGGGGGGCCAATGAGCAGTTCTTC.

This clone has just one count. V and J are TRBV7-9 and TRBJ1-6; D call uncertain. Germline CDR1 and CDR2: SEHNR and FQNEAQ (reference sequence). V was cut by 5 bases and J by 8 bases, with 13 bases left in between. The CDR3 runs 14 residues. The CDR3 sequence: CASSPVAGYSPLHF. The CDR3, as DNA: TGTGCCAGCAGCCCGGTGGCCGGGTATTCACCCCTCCACTTT.

V and J are TRBV2 and TRBJ2-3; the match to TRBD1 covers 7 bases. Germline CDR1 reads SNHLY; CDR2 reads FYNNEI. The length of the CDR3 is 15 residues. With V trimmed by 6 bases and J by 2 bases, 8 bases remained unmatched. CDR3 residues: CASRETGSYTDTQYF. The CDR3 DNA reads TGTGCCAGCAGAGAGACAGGGTCTTACACAGATACGCAGTATTTT.

The chain recombines TRBV2 with TRBJ2-3, with TRBD2 matching over 10 bases. V gave up 5 bases and J gave up 4 bases; unmatched junction bases: 6. The CDR3 has 15 amino acids. CDR1 and CDR2 from the germline V gene are SNHLY and FYNNEI. The chain's CDR3 is CASSYTSGAPDTQYF. CDR3 in DNA: TGTGCCAGCAGTTACACTAGCGGGGCCCCAGATACGCAGTATTTT. The full variable domain, rest sourced from reference TRBV2 and TRBJ2-3, is EPEVTQTPSHQVTQMGQEVILRCVPISNHLYFYWYRQILGQKVEFLVSFYNNEISEKSEIFDDQFSVERPDGSNFTLKIRSTKLEDSAMYFCASSYTSGAPDTQYFGPGTRLTVL.

This rearrangement joins TRBV28 to TRBJ2-7; a possible D gene is TRBD2 (6 bases). Germline CDR1 is MDHEN and CDR2 is SYDVKM. The CDR3 covers 16 residues. V lost 2 bases to trimming and J lost 7 bases, with 21 bases between them. CDR3 sequence (DNA): TGTGCCAGCAGTTTAACGGGCTCGGGTCTACGGGGGGAGCAGTACTTC. This translates into CASSLTGSGLRGEQYF.

The genes are TRBV21-1 and TRBJ1-1; the table names TRBD1, a call not compared with the DNA. TRBV21-1 is assigned pseudogene status. This CDR3 is 15 amino acids long. DNA of the CDR3: TGTGCCAGCAGATGCCCGGGACACGAGAACACTGAAGCTTTCTTT. Translation: CASRCPGHENTEAFF.